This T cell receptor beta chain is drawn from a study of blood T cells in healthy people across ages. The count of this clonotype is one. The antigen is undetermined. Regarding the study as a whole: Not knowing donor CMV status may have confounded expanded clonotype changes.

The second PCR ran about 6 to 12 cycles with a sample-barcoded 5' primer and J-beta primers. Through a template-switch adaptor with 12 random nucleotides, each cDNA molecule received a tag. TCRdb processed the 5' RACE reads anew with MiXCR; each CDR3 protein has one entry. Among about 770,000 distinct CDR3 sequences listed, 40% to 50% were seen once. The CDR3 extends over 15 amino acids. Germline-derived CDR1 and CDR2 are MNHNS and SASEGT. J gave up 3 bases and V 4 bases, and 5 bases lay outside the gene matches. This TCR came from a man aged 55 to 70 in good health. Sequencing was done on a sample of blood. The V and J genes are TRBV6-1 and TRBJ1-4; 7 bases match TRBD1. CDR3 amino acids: CASSAEGAPNEKLFF. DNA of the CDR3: TGTGCCAGCAGTGCCGAGGGGGCACCTAATGAAAAACTGTTTTTT.